The subject of this entry is one T cell receptor beta chain. This record comes from a study of T cell changes during pregnancy in multiple sclerosis. Germline V gene data show CDR1 as MNHEY and CDR2 as SVGAGI. The trim removed 5 bases at V and 12 bases at J, leaving 3 bases unmatched. The CDR3 runs to 12 residues. Data came from immunoSEQ multiplex PCR; TCRdb stores just in-frame clones and leaves some out. The data contain roughly 100,000 clones, about 91% of them singletons. This clonotype originated in a female donor with multiple sclerosis, enrolled in a pregnancy study. The sequences come from peripheral blood, collected in the second trimester of pregnancy. The chain recombines TRBV6-5 with TRBJ2-1; 11 positions agree with TRBD1. CDR3: CASSGQGATQFF. In nucleotides, the CDR3 is TGTGCCAGCAGTGGACAGGGGGCGACGCAGTTCTTC.